This T cell receptor beta chain was sequenced during a study of T-cell memory formation after mild COVID-19. Study overall: Largely donor-specific sequence clusters came from a couple of donors.

UMIs and sample barcodes were carried by the TCR alpha and TCR beta cDNA libraries that 5'RACE produced using constant-segment primers. TCRdb recomputed calls from the 5' RACE reads with MiXCR, one row per CDR3 protein. This table holds about 470,000 distinct CDR3 sequences, 15% to 20% found once. This clonotype turned up a few times. Its antigen is currently unknown. This CDR3 region has 17 residues. J was trimmed by 7 bases and V by 4 bases; bases with no gene match: 15. Germline V gene sequence: CDR1 SGHNT, CDR2 YYREEE (reference sequence). Broader study findings: Mainly in CM and EM were contracting CD4+ clones; CD8+ were in EMRA. Memory sampled before infection contained some responding clones, suggesting cross-reactive memory joined.

The chain links TRBV5-4 to TRBJ2-1, with 9 bases lining up with TRBD2. The origin of this receptor is an adult woman who had mild COVID-19 (a few samples of this study predate the infection). Cell type and time point are not known. Material: PBMCs or a T cell subset sorted from them (not recorded which). CDR3 amino acids: CASSNPTLAGERNEQFF. In DNA form, the CDR3 reads TGTGCCAGCAGCAACCCTACCTTAGCGGGAGAGAGAAATGAGCAGTTCTTC.